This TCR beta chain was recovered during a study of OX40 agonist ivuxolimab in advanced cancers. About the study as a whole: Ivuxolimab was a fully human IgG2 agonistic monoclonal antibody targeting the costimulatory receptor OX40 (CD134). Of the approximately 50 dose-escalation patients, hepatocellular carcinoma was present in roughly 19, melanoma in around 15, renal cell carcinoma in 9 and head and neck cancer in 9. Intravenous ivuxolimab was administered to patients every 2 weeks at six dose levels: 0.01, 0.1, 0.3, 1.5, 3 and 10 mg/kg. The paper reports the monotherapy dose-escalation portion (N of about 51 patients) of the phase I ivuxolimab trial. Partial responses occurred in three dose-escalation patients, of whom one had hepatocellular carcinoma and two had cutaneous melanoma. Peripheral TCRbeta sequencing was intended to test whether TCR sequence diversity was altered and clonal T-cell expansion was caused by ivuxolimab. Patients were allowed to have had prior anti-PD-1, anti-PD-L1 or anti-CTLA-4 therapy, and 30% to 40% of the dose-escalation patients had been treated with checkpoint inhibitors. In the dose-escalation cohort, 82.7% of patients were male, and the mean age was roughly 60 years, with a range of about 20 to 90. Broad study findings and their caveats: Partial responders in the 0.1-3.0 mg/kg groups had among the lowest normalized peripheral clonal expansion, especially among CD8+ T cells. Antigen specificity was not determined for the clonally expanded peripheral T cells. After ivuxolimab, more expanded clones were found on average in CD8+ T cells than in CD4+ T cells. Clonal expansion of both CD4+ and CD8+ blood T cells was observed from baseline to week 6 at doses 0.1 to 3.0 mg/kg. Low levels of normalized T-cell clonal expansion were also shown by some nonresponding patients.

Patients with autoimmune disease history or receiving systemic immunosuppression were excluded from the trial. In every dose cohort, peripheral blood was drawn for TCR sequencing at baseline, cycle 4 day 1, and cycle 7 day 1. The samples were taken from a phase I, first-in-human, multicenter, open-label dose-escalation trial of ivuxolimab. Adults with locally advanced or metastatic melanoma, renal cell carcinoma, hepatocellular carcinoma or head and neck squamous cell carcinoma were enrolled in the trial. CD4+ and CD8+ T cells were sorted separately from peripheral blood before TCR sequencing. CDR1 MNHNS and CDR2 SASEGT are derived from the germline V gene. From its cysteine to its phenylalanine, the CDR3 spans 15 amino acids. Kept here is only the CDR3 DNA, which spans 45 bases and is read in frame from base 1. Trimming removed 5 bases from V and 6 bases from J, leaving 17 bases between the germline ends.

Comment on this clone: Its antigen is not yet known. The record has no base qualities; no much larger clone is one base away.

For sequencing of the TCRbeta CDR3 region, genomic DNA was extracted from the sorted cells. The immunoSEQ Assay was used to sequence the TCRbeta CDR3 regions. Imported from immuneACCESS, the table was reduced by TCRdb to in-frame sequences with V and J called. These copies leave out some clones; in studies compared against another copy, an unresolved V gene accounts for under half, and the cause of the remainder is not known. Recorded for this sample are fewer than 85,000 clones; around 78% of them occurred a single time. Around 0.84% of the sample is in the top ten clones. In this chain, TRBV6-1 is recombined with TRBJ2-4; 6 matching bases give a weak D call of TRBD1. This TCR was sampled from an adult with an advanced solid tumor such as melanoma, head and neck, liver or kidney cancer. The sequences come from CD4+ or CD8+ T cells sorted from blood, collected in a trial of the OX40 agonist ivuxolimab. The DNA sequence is TGTGCCAGCAGTCCCCTGAAGGGGGAGCTAAACATTCAGTACTTC. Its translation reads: CASSPLKGELNIQYF.